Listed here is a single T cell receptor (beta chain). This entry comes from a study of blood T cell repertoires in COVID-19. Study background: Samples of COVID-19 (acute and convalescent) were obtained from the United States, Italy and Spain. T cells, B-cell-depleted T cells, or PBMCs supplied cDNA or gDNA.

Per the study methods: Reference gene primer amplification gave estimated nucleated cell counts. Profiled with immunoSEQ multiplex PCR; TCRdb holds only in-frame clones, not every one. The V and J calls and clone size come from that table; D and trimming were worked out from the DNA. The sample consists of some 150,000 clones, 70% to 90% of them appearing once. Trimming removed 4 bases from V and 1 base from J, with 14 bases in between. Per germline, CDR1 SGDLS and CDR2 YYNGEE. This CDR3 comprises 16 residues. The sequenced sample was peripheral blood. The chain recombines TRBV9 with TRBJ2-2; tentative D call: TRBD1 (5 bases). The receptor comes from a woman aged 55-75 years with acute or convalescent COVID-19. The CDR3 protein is CASSPRGSLNTGELFF. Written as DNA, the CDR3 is TGTGCCAGCAGCCCTAGGGGATCATTGAACACCGGGGAGCTGTTTTTT.